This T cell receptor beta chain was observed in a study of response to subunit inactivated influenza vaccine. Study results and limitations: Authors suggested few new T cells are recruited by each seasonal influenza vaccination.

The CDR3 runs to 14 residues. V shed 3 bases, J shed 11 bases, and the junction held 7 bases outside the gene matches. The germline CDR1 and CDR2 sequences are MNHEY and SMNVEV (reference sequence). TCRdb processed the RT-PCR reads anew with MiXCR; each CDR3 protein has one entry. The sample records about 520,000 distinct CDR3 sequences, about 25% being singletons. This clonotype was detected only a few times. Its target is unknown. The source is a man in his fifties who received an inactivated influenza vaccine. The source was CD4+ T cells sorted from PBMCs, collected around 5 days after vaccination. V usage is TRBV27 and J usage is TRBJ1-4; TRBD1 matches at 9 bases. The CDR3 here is CASSFDRGADKLFF. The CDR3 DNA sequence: TGTGCCAGCAGTTTCGACAGGGGGGCGGATAAACTGTTTTTT.